These 9 T cell receptor beta chains came from one sample sequenced in a study of OX40 agonist ivuxolimab in advanced cancers. Repertoires were generated with immunoSEQ multiplex PCR, while TCRdb's copy carries only in-frame clones and drops some. The sample lists about 22,000 clones; roughly 80% were seen once. The sequences come from CD4+ or CD8+ T cells sorted from blood, collected in a trial of the OX40 agonist ivuxolimab. The source of these receptors is an adult with an advanced solid tumor such as melanoma, head and neck, liver or kidney cancer.

Ten or more counts support this clone. The V call is TRBV4-1, the J call TRBJ1-2, with D unresolved. CDR3 length: 17 amino acids. Germline V CDR1 and CDR2: MGHRA, YSYEKL. Trimming shortened V by 4 bases and J by 2 bases, and 20 bases separated the two germline ends. CDR3 in amino acids: CASSLGTIGSLNYGYTF. CDR3 DNA sequence: TGCGCCAGCAGCCTTGGCACAATTGGGTCACTGAACTATGGCTACACCTTC.

This clone showed up just once. The V and J genes are TRBV4-1 and TRBJ1-1; D not certain. Germline V gene data show CDR1 as MGHRA and CDR2 as YSYEKL. This CDR3 spans 15 amino acids. V gave up 4 bases and J gave up 3 bases, with 15 bases separating them. The CDR3 sequence is CASSLLGGTDTEAFF. The CDR3 DNA is TGCGCCAGCAGCCTCCTCGGTGGTACAGACACTGAAGCTTTCTTT.

CDR3 nucleotides: TGTGCCAGCAGACCTCTTGTAGAGGCCGCAAAACTGTTTTTT. As protein: CASRPLVEAAKLFF. The rearrangement links TRBV27 to TRBJ1-4, with D unclear. Germline V gene sequence: CDR1 MNHEY, CDR2 SMNVEV (reference sequence). This CDR3 region has 14 residues. The germline V and J ends were trimmed by 6 bases and 10 bases, with 18 bases remaining between them.

The chain combines TRBV6-1 with TRBJ2-3; D perhaps matches TRBD1 (6 bases). The germline CDR1 and CDR2 sequences are MNHNS and SASEGT. Trimming stripped 2 bases from V and 2 bases from J, with 14 bases between. The CDR3 loop spans 16 amino acids. CDR3 DNA sequence: TGTGCCAGCAGTGAAAGGATGGACAGCTACACAGATACGCAGTATTTT. This translates into CASSERMDSYTDTQYF.

The chain employs TRBV7-8 and TRBJ2-2; D is perhaps TRBD2 (7 bases). Trimming removed 5 bases at V and 3 bases at J, with 16 bases between. The CDR3 extends over 16 amino acids. Germline CDR1 and CDR2: SGHVS and FQNEAQ. CDR3 sequence reads: CASSRDGGRYTGELFF. CDR3 sequence (DNA): TGTGCCAGCAGCCGCGACGGGGGGCGGTACACCGGGGAGCTGTTTTTT.

This chain's CDR3 is CASRETGGEKLFF. As DNA, the CDR3 is TGTGCCAGCAGAGAGACAGGGGGCGAAAAACTGTTTTTT. The gene calls are TRBV7-9 and TRBJ1-4; 10 bases are a match to TRBD1. The ends lost 6 bases at V and 8 bases at J; junction bases unmatched: 3. The V gene's germline CDR1 is SEHNR and CDR2 FQNEAQ (reference sequence). This CDR3 is built from 13 residues. Complete variable domain (other parts from reference TRBV7-9 and TRBJ1-4): DTGVSQNPRHKITKRGQNVTFRCDPISEHNRLYWYRQTLGQGPEFLTYFQNEAQLEKSRLLSDRFSAERPKGSFSTLEIQRTEQGDSAMYLCASRETGGEKLFFGSGTQLSVL.

This rearrangement joins TRBV15 to TRBJ1-4; D is unresolved. V lost 0 bases, J lost 0 bases, and 5 bases lay in between. The CDR3 length is 15 residues. Germline-derived CDR1 and CDR2 are LNHNV and YYDKDF (reference sequence). Here the CDR3 DNA reads TGTGCCACCAGCAGAGACGGTGCAACTAATGAAAAACTGTTTTTT. It is translated as CATSRDGATNEKLFF.

The chain employs TRBV28 and TRBJ2-5; 7 bases line up with TRBD1. The ends lost 3 bases at V and 11 bases at J; junction bases unmatched: 6. The germline gives CDR1 MDHEN, CDR2 SYDVKM. This CDR3 has 12 residues. The CDR3 reads CASSFDRAKQYF. DNA for the CDR3: TGTGCCAGCAGTTTCGACAGGGCTAAGCAGTACTTC.

The chain has TRBV27 and TRBJ2-1; D gene unclear. Germline CDR1 and CDR2: MNHEY and SMNVEV (reference sequence). Trimming took off 5 bases at V and 3 bases at J, with 8 bases between the two ends. The CDR3 runs 13 residues. Written as DNA, the CDR3 is TGTGCCAGCAGTCCATCTAACTACAATGAGCAGTTCTTC. Translated, it gives CASSPSNYNEQFF.